This T cell receptor (beta chain) was recorded in a study of molecular identifiers for immune sequencing clone quantification. Relative to its sample, this clonotype is medium-sized. The antigen remains undetermined. TCRdb itself ran the PCR reads through MiXCR, one entry per CDR3 protein. The table shows roughly 9,800 distinct CDR3 sequences, with about 21% occurring only once. RNA fractions of 10%, 30% or 50% and 20,000 to 1,000,000 sorted cells were the source of naive CD8 libraries. Trimming at V came to 1 base and at J to 0 bases, leaving 2 bases not matched to a gene. CDR1 is SGHVS and CDR2 is FNYEAQ in the germline V gene. This CDR3 has 16 residues. Notes on the study in general: Clones above 20 RNA copies contained over 98% of effector molecules but under 1% of naive ones.

The TCR sequence derives from a human donor in good health. Some libraries in this study had Jurkat cell RNA spiked in. V is TRBV7-6 and J is TRBJ2-3; TRBD2 matches at 9 bases. The sequencing sample was made of naive CD8+ T cells from blood, with Jurkat cell RNA spiked in. The subset here: FACS-sorted CD8+CD4-CCR7+CD45RA+ naive T cells. The CDR3 loop is CASSLGLAASTDTQYF. In DNA, the CDR3 is TGTGCCAGCAGCTTAGGACTAGCGGCTAGCACAGATACGCAGTATTTT.